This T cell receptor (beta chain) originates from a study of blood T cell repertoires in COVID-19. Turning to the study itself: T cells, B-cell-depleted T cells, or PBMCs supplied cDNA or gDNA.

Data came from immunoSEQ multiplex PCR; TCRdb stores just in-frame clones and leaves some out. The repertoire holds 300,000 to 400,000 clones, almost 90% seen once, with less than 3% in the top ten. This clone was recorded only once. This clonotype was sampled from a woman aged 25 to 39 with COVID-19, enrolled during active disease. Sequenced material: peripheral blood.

This chain's CDR3 is CASSFNQGLLGNSPLHF. The CDR3 DNA reads as TGTGCCAGCAGTTTTAACCAGGGACTCCTAGGTAATTCACCCCTCCACTTT. The V gene is TRBV27, the J gene TRBJ1-6; possibly TRBD1 for D (5 bases). V lost 3 bases and J lost 6, with 18 bases in between. CDR1 is MNHEY and CDR2 is SMNVEV in the germline V gene (reference sequence). There are 17 residues in the CDR3.